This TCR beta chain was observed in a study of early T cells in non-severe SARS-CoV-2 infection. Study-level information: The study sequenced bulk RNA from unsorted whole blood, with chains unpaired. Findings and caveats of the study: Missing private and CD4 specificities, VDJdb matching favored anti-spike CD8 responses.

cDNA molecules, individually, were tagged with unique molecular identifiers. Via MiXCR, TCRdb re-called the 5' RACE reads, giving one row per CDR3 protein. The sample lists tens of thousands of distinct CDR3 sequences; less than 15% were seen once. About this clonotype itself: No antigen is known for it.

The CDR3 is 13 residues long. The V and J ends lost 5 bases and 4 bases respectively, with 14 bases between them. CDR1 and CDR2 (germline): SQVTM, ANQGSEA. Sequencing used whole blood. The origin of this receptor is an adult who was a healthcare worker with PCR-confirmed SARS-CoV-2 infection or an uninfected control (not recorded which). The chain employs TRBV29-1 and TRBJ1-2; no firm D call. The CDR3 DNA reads TGCAGCGTTACCCTGGACGGGCGCTATGGCTACACCTTC. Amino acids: CSVTLDGRYGYTF.